One sample yielded the 24 T cell receptor beta chains listed below, sequenced in a study of beta chain features in type 1 diabetes. The authors reverse transcribed all of the isolated RNA, so sequencing captured expressed TCRB transcripts. The protocol was immunoSEQ multiplex PCR, while the TCRdb copy is restricted to in-frame clones and leaves out a portion. There are hundreds of thousands of clones in the sample; roughly 12% occur only once, and 0.017% lies in the top ten. Sequenced: naive CD4+ T cells from blood. These receptors came from a man aged 18 to 29 in good health.

This clone was picked up a small number of times. The rearrangement links TRBV4-2 to TRBJ1-2; D not certain. Per the germline V gene, CDR1 is LGHNA and CDR2 is YNFKEQ. The CDR3 length is 16 residues. Trimming took off 0 bases at V and 4 bases at J, with 15 bases between the two ends. CDR3 sequence reads: CASSQDQTFPFYGYTF. DNA for the CDR3: TGTGCCAGCAGCCAAGATCAAACATTTCCCTTCTATGGCTACACCTTC.

This chain links TRBV30 with TRBJ1-6; the D gene is possibly TRBD1 (6 bases). The V gene lost 7 bases and the J gene lost 3 bases, with 10 bases spanning the gap. Germline CDR1 and CDR2: GTSNPN and SVGIG (reference sequence). The CDR3 contains 13 residues. CDR3: CASQGNYNSPLHF. In DNA, the CDR3 is TGTGCCTCCCAGGGGAACTATAATTCACCCCTCCACTTT.

The V gene is TRBV30, the J gene TRBJ1-4, with D tentatively TRBD1 (6 bases). The germline CDR1 and CDR2 sequences are GTSNPN and SVGIG (reference sequence). V lost 5 bases, J lost 0 bases, and 13 bases lay in between. This CDR3 spans 15 amino acids. The CDR3 coding sequence is TGTGCCTGGGCAAGGGGGGGTGCAACTAATGAAAAACTGTTTTTT. It encodes CAWARGGATNEKLFF.

The chain uses TRBV19 and TRBJ2-1; 8 positions match TRBD2. CDR1 is LNHDA and CDR2 is SQIVND in the germline V gene (reference sequence). This CDR3 has 15 residues. J was trimmed by 7 bases and V by 3 bases; bases with no gene match: 8. CDR3 DNA: TGTGCCAGTAGTATTAGGACTAGCCCCTGGAATGAGCAGTTCTTC. Translated: CASSIRTSPWNEQFF.

This clone was found a few times. This sequence joins TRBV7-9 and TRBJ1-1; D possibly corresponds to TRBD1 (5 bases). CDR1 is SEHNR and CDR2 is FQNEAQ in the germline V gene (reference sequence). V was shortened by 5 bases and J by 10 bases, with 14 bases between the two germline ends. The CDR3 is 12 residues long. The CDR3 sequence: CASSPTALGAFF. The CDR3 DNA sequence: TGTGCCAGCAGCCCGACAGCATTGGGAGCTTTCTTT.

This clone has just a few counts. The V call is TRBV4-3, the J call TRBJ1-1, with a weak D call TRBD1 (6 bases). The CDR3 covers 15 residues. Germline V gene sequence: CDR1 LGHNA, CDR2 YSLEER. The ends were cut back, 5 bases at V and 6 bases at J, with 19 bases in the middle. The chain's CDR3 is CASSFYWTVGSEAFF. The CDR3, as DNA: TGCGCCAGCAGCTTTTACTGGACAGTGGGCTCTGAAGCTTTCTTT.

This clone occurred a few times. The V call is TRBV30, the J call TRBJ2-7; 10 bases are a match to TRBD1. Germline V gene lookup returns CDR1 GTSNPN and CDR2 SVGIG (reference sequence). This CDR3 is built from 16 residues. After removal of 2 bases from V and 5 bases from J, the junction contained 12 bases not matched to a gene. The CDR3 sequence is CAWSRSRTGGLHEQYF. CDR3 DNA sequence: TGTGCCTGGAGTAGATCGAGGACAGGGGGGTTACACGAGCAGTACTTC.

This clone has at least ten counts. V gene TRBV28 combines with J gene TRBJ2-1, with D tentatively TRBD2 (5 bases). V lost 5 bases and J lost 9, with 11 bases in between. The CDR3 totals 12 residues. Per germline, CDR1 MDHEN and CDR2 SYDVKM. CDR3 in amino acids: CASSLRGGEQFF. The CDR3 DNA is TGTGCCAGCAGTCTCCGGGGTGGTGAGCAGTTCTTC.

In its sample, this clone was seen a few times. This chain joins TRBV28 and TRBJ2-7; 8 bases fit TRBD2. The junction had 14 bases not matched to a gene; V was cut back by 5 bases and J by 5 bases. This CDR3 comprises 16 residues. In germline, CDR1 is MDHEN, CDR2 SYDVKM. CDR3 in amino acids: CASSPPVVAGKNEQYF. DNA of the CDR3: TGTGCCAGCAGTCCCCCCGTGGTAGCGGGGAAGAACGAGCAGTACTTC.

This clone was detected a few times. J is TRBJ2-1 and V is TRBV7-9; TRBD2 might be the D (6 bases). The V end was cut by 7 bases, the J end by 5 bases, with 15 bases between. The CDR3 loop spans 14 amino acids. The germline gives CDR1 SEHNR, CDR2 FQNEAQ (reference sequence). The CDR3 loop is CASTSGAGNNEQFF. CDR3 bases: TGTGCCAGCACCTCGGGTGCGGGGAACAATGAGCAGTTCTTC.

Details on this clone: The sample holds other DNA sequences that translate to the same CDR3. The chain couples TRBV9 to TRBJ2-7; possible D gene TRBD2, 5 bases. CDR3 length: 14 residues. V lost 0 bases and J 2 bases, leaving 9 bases between the germline ends. Germline CDR1 is SGDLS and CDR2 is YYNGEE. CDR3 region: CASSVGSGTYEQYF. The CDR3 region has the DNA TGTGCCAGCAGCGTAGGGAGCGGAACCTACGAGCAGTACTTC.

The rearrangement links TRBV30 to TRBJ1-1, with TRBD1 identical over 7 bases. V gave up 2 bases and J gave up 10 bases; unmatched junction bases: 7. The CDR3 has 12 residues. Germline CDR1 GTSNPN, CDR2 SVGIG (reference sequence). As DNA, the CDR3 is TGTGCCTGGAGTCGCAGGGGGGTCGGAGCTTTCTTT. Encoded protein: CAWSRRGVGAFF.

This clone appeared a few times. The chain carries TRBV9 and TRBJ2-1; 8 nucleotides line up with TRBD2. CDR1 and CDR2 from the germline V gene are SGDLS and YYNGEE. Trimming cost V 0 bases and J 4 bases; bases outside gene matches: 3. CDR3 length: 15 amino acids. CDR3 in DNA: TGTGCCAGCAGCGTAGCCCAGCGGGAGTACAATGAGCAGTTCTTC. Its protein product is CASSVAQREYNEQFF.

This clone has just a few counts. CDR3 in amino acids: CASSLRLSTDTQYF. CDR3 DNA: TGTGCCAGCAGCTTGAGGCTTTCCACAGATACGCAGTATTTT. The chain employs TRBV7-2 and TRBJ2-3; D remains unclear. Trimming took off 3 bases at V and 2 bases at J, with 9 bases between the two ends. The CDR3 consists of 14 residues. Germline CDR1 SGHTA, CDR2 FQGNSA.

J is TRBJ1-4 and V is TRBV19, with TRBD1 matching over 8 bases. V lost 4 bases to trimming and J lost 7 bases; unmatched junction nucleotides: 5. CDR3 length equals 14 residues. Germline values: CDR1 LNHDA, CDR2 SQIVND (reference sequence). In nucleotides, the CDR3 is TGTGCCAGTAGTACGGGACAGGTCGCTGAAAAACTGTTTTTT. Translation: CASSTGQVAEKLFF.

The chain is built from TRBV7-2 and TRBJ1-1; D ambiguous. Looked up from germline, CDR1 is SGHTA and CDR2 is FQGNSA. Trimming cost V 1 base and J 4 bases, with 16 bases left between them. This CDR3 has 16 amino acids. The CDR3 DNA sequence: TGTGCCAGCAGCTTAGGTAACCTCGTGAGGCTCACTGAAGCTTTCTTT. Translation gives CASSLGNLVRLTEAFF.

There are a few counts of this clone. The chain recombines TRBV30 with TRBJ2-7, with D uncertain. CDR3 length equals 12 residues. The germline gives CDR1 GTSNPN, CDR2 SVGIG (reference sequence). V gave up 2 bases and J gave up 6 bases, with 11 bases separating them. The CDR3 loop reads CAWSLHISEQYF. CDR3 DNA sequence: TGTGCCTGGAGTCTTCACATAAGCGAGCAGTACTTC.

The rearrangement links TRBV6-5 to TRBJ1-2; D remains ambiguous. This CDR3 contains 13 residues. Trimming pared 10 bases from V and 8 bases from J, leaving 20 bases between. Per germline, CDR1 MNHEY and CDR2 SVGAGI. The CDR3 region is CATTGSPSGGYTF. For the CDR3, the DNA is TGTGCCACCACCGGGAGCCCCTCTGGAGGCTACACCTTC.

This chain uses TRBV6-5 with TRBJ2-7, with D uncertain. CDR1 is MNHEY, CDR2 SVGAGI, per germline. Trimming took 0 bases from V and 3 from J, leaving 12 bases between them. This CDR3 is 15 amino acids long. CDR3 in amino acids: CASSYSPSADYEQYF. The CDR3 region has the DNA TGTGCCAGCAGTTACTCGCCCAGCGCCGACTACGAGCAGTACTTC.

This clone was seen a handful of times. This chain joins TRBV11-2 and TRBJ2-3, with D possibly TRBD2 on 6 matching bases. The ends were cut back, 5 bases at V and 3 bases at J, with 12 bases in the middle. This CDR3 is built from 14 residues. Germline CDR1 is SGHAT and CDR2 is FQNNGV. The CDR3 coding sequence is TGTGCCAGCAGCCGTCGCGGGGCGACAGATACGCAGTATTTT. It encodes CASSRRGATDTQYF.

V and J are TRBV9 and TRBJ1-1; 8 bases line up with TRBD1. There are 18 residues in the CDR3. J was trimmed by 3 bases and V by 1 base; bases with no gene match: 14. Germline assignment: CDR1 SGDLS and CDR2 YYNGEE. CDR3 amino acids: CASSVTIAPGTGDTEAFF. The CDR3, as DNA: TGTGCCAGCAGCGTAACAATTGCACCCGGGACAGGAGACACTGAAGCTTTCTTT.

This chain joins TRBV10-3 and TRBJ2-3, with D possibly TRBD2 on 6 matching bases. CDR1 is ENHRY, CDR2 SYGVKD, per germline. The ends were cut back, 6 bases at V and 3 bases at J, with 10 bases in the middle. The CDR3 runs 13 residues. The CDR3 sequence: CAISGGSTDTQYF. In nucleotides, the CDR3 is TGTGCCATCAGCGGGGGATCGACAGATACGCAGTATTTT.

This clone has more than one count but fewer than ten. This chain links TRBV6-5 with TRBJ1-1, with D uncertain. This CDR3 region has 14 residues. Looked up from germline, CDR1 is MNHEY and CDR2 is SVGAGI. Trimming removed 6 bases from V and 4 bases from J, with 15 bases in between. The CDR3 reads CASSRRDLRTEAFF. Here the CDR3 DNA reads TGTGCCAGCAGCCGGAGGGATTTGCGCACTGAAGCTTTCTTT.

The chain has TRBV7-2 and TRBJ2-7; 8 nucleotides align to TRBD1. V shed 5 bases and J 3 bases; nucleotides not matched to a gene: 3. In germline, CDR1 is SGHTA, CDR2 FQGNSA. This CDR3 is built from 13 residues. The CDR3 nucleotides are TGTGCCAGCAGCCGGACAGGGAGCTACGAGCAGTACTTC. As protein: CASSRTGSYEQYF.